This T cell receptor beta chain was observed in a study of CD8+ T cells in alopecia areata. The treatment was: oral pan-JAK inhibitor, 5-10 mg twice daily. RNA extraction and reverse transcription yielded cDNA as sequencing template. Produced via immunoSEQ multiplex PCR; TCRdb's table is partial and in-frame only. The sample holds 150,000 to 200,000 clones, 60% seen once. CDR1 and CDR2 (germline): KGHSH, LQKENI. Trimming stripped 3 bases from V and 0 bases from J, with 11 bases between. The CDR3 is made up of 16 amino acids. The chain couples TRBV18 to TRBJ1-4; D not resolved. The TCR comes from a human donor with alopecia areata. The sample was CD4+ T cells sorted from blood, taken at week 24, from a patient treated with tofacitinib. The CDR3 DNA is TGTGCCAGCTCACCCCTTCCGACAACAACTAATGAAAAACTGTTTTTT. Encoded protein: CASSPLPTTTNEKLFF. Using reference TRBV18 and TRBJ1-4 for the parts outside the CDR3, the full variable domain is NAGVMQNPRHLVRRRGQEARLRCSPMKGHSHVYWYRQLPEEGLKFMVYLQKENIIDESGMPKERFSAEFPKEGPSILRIQQVVRGDSAAYFCASSPLPTTTNEKLFFGSGTQLSVL.